This T cell receptor (beta chain) was sequenced in a study of Graves' ophthalmopathy and Graves' hyperthyroidism (dated by TCRdb to 2016 to 2019). With respect to the entire study: Peripheral blood samples were taken at the time of initial diagnosis, before any treatment was given. In total, some 140 blood samples were TCR-sequenced: roughly 45 ophthalmopathy, roughly 77 hyperthyroidism and some 17 hyperthyroidism-to-ophthalmopathy patients. Following sampling, methimazole starting at 30 mg daily was administered to hyperthyroidism patients, and high-dose intravenous methylprednisolone was administered to ophthalmopathy patients. To tell Graves' ophthalmopathy apart from Graves' hyperthyroidism, and to predict which patients would progress to ophthalmopathy, the study relied on TCR beta repertoire signatures. In roughly six hyperthyroidism patients, T-cell repertoires of thyroid tissue and blood were compared. The independent validation cohort included about 19 hyperthyroidism patients plus 17 patients who later progressed from hyperthyroidism to ophthalmopathy. To explore V-J signatures that distinguish ophthalmopathy from hyperthyroidism, a discovery set of around 100 patients was enrolled, made up of 40 to 45 with ophthalmopathy and 57 with stable hyperthyroidism. Broader findings and caveats from the paper: Most of the expanded thyroid clonotypes with a frequency above 0.001 were also detected in blood, and it was suggested that the thyroid immune response may be reflected by blood repertoires. In validation, the model predicted ophthalmopathy progression with 55% to 71% sensitivity and roughly 78% specificity; approximately 12 predicted patients were CT-confirmed with GO in a median of approximately 6.5 months. Ophthalmopathy was separated from stable hyperthyroidism by the 13-signature model with around 89% sensitivity and about 81% specificity in cross-validation and with 80%/75% in the test set. Sample size was not statistically predetermined, and group allocation was not concealed from the investigators.

Patients with ophthalmopathy had moderately to severely active disease, with a Clinical Activity Score of 3 or more, a NOSPECS grade of 4 or more, and a disease duration of less than 3 months. Patients with other autoimmune diseases, uncontrolled infections, pregnancy or lactation were excluded from the study. Clinical symptoms, serum thyroxine, TRAb, thyroid ultrasound and orbital computed tomography formed the basis of the diagnosis. Ficoll-Paque density gradient centrifugation was used to isolate PBMCs from 8 to 10 ml of fresh peripheral blood. Total RNA was extracted using Trizol reagent, and RNA quality was checked on an Agilent 2100 Bioanalyzer. Turning to this clonotype: No cognate antigen has been identified for it. No quality values exist for individual bases; no much larger clone is one base distant.

For repertoire sequencing, the TCR beta CDR3 regions were amplified from RNA transcripts. The first round of RT-PCR was done with HTBI primers and the Qiagen OneStep RT-PCR kit, and was followed by a second round of multiplex PCR, then size selection and purification. Libraries were sequenced on an Illumina HiSeq2000 using paired-end 100 bp reads. The authors processed their data as follows. Reads were processed with SOAPnuke, discarding reads with adapters, uncalled bases, mean Phred below 15, or no exact constant-primer or identifier match. COPE v1.2.5 was used to merge the high-quality paired reads. Each unique nucleotide sequence was treated as a clonotype, and MiTCR v1.1 was used to align the clonotypes to the IMGT TRB V, D and J references. The analysis was limited to V-J combinations with a frequency above 0.0001, which together covered about 99% of repertoires. For each V-J combination, a TCR clonal expansion and chaos score was defined as F50 clonal expansion divided by the chaos observed in the TCRdist matrix. Welch's t-statistics and random forest were used to reduce the features to about a dozen V-J combinations, which were then used as input to a naive Bayes classifier. Thyroid-blood repertoire similarity was quantified with the Morisita-Horn index. TCRdb reworked the public reads: Q25 trimming with fastp, MiXCR clone assembly, productive beta chains retained. For every CDR3 protein sequence, its rows merge into one entry that carries the most common genes and DNA. In this record, the V and J calls reflect TCRdb's handling and not the investigators' own analysis. The sample includes about 740,000 distinct CDR3 sequences, with roughly 41% observed a single time. 44% of the sample comes from the top ten.

The sequence derives from an adult man with Graves' ophthalmopathy. The sample comprised peripheral blood.

The DNA sequence is TGCAGTGCTAGAGATGGGACAGGGGTCGACTACGAGCAGTACTTC. This sequence encodes CSARDGTGVDYEQYF. The chain employs TRBV20-1 and TRBJ2-7, and 10 junction bases match TRBD1. Trimming takes 0 bases off V and 3 bases off J; junction bases not matched to a gene: 5. CDR1 DFQATT and CDR2 SNEGSKA were looked up in the germline V gene (reference sequence). CDR3 length: 15 amino acids, cysteine to phenylalanine. The retained sequence is limited to the CDR3, 45 bases, with the frame set at the first base.